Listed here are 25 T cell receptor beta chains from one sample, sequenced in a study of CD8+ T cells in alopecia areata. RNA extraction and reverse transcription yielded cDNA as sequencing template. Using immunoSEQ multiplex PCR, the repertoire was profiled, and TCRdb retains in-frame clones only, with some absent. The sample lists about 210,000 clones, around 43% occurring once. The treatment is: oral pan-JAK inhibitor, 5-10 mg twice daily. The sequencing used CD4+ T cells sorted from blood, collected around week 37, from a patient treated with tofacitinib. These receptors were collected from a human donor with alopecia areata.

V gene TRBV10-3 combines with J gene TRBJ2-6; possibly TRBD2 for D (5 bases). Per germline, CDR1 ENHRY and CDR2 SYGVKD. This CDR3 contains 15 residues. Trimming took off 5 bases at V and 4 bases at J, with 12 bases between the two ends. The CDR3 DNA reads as TGTGCCATCAGTAAGGACTTTGCCGGGGCCAACGTCCTGACTTTC. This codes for CAISKDFAGANVLTF.

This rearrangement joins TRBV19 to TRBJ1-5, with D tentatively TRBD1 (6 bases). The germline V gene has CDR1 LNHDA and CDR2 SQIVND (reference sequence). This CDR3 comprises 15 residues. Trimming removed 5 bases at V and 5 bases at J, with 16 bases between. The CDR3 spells CASSSSGHSDQPQHF. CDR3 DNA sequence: TGTGCCAGTAGTTCGTCGGGACACTCGGATCAGCCCCAGCATTTT.

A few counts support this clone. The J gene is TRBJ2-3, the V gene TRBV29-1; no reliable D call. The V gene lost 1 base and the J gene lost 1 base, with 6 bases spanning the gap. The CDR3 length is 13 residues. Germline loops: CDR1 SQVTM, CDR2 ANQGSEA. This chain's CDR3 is CSVEARGTDTQYF. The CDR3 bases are TGCAGCGTTGAAGCCCGGGGCACAGATACGCAGTATTTT.

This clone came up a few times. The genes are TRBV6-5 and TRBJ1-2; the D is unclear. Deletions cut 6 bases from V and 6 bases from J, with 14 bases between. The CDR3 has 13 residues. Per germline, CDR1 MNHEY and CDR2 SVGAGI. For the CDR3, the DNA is TGTGCCAGCAGCCGGAGCGTTTCCAATGGCTACACCTTC. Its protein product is CASSRSVSNGYTF.

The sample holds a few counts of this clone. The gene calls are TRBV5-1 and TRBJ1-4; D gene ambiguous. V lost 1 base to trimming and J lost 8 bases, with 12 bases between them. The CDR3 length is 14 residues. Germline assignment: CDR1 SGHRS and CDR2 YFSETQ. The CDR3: CASSLFGPKEKLFF. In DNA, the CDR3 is TGCGCCAGCAGCTTGTTCGGGCCAAAGGAAAAACTGTTTTTT.

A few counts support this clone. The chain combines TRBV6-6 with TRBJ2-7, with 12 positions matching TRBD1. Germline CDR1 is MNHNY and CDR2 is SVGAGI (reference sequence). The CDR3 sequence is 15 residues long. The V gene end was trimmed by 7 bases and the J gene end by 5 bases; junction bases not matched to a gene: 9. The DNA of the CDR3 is TGTGCCAGCACTCCGGGACAGGGGGCTAAGGACGAGCAGTACTTC. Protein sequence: CASTPGQGAKDEQYF.

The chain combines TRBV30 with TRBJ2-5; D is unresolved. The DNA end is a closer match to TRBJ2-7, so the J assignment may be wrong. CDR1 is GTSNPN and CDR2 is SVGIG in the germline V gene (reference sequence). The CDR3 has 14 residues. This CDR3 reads CAWSTPQAVPEQYF. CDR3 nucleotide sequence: TGTGCCTGGAGTACGCCCCAGGCAGTCCCCGAGCAGTACTTC.

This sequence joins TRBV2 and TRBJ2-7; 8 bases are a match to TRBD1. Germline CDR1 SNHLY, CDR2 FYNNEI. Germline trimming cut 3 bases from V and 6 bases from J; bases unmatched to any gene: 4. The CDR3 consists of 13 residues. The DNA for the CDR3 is TGTGCCAGCAGTGACAGGGGGCTGGGCGAGCAGTACTTC. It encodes CASSDRGLGEQYF. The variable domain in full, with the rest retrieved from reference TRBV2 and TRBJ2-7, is EPEVTQTPSHQVTQMGQEVILRCVPISNHLYFYWYRQILGQKVEFLVSFYNNEISEKSEIFDDQFSVERPDGSNFTLKIRSTKLEDSAMYFCASSDRGLGEQYFGPGTRLTVT.

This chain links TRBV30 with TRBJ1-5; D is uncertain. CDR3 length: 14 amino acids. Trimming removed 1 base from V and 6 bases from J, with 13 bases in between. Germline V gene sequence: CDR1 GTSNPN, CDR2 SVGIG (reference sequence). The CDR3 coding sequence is TGTGCCTGGAGTGGGGGAAATTGGGGTCAGCCCCAGCATTTT. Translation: CAWSGGNWGQPQHF.

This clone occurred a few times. The DNA for the CDR3 is TGTGCCTGGAGTGTCGGGACTAGCGTCGACGAGCAGTACTTC. Translating it yields CAWSVGTSVDEQYF. This sequence joins TRBV30 and TRBJ2-7; 10 bases match TRBD2. The CDR3 loop spans 14 amino acids. Germline CDR1 and CDR2: GTSNPN and SVGIG (reference sequence). V was pared by 0 bases and J by 5 bases, with 4 bases of the junction left unmatched.

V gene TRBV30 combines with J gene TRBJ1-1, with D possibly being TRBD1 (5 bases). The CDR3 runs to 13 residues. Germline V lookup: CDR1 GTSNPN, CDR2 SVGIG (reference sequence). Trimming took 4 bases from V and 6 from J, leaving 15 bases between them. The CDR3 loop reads CAWTPRRGSEAFF. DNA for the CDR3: TGTGCCTGGACCCCCCGGCGGGGGTCTGAAGCTTTCTTT.

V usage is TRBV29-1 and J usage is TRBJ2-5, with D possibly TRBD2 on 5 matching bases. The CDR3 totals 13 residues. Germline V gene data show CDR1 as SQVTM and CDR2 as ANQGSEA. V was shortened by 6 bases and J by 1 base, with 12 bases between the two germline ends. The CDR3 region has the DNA TGCAGCGTCCCCCGTGGAGGCCAAGAGACCCAGTACTTC. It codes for CSVPRGGQETQYF.

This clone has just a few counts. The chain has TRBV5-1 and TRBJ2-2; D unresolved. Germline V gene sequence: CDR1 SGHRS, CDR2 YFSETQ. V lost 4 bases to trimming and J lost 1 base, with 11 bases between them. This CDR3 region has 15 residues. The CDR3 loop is CASSPSDRNTGELFF. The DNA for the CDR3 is TGCGCCAGCAGCCCAAGTGACCGGAACACCGGGGAGCTGTTTTTT.

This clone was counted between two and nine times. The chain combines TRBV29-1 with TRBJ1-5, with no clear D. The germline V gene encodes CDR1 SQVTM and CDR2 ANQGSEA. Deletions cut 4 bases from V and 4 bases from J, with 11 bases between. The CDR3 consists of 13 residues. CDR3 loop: CSVVDTPNQPQHF. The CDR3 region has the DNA TGCAGCGTTGTTGATACACCTAATCAGCCCCAGCATTTT.

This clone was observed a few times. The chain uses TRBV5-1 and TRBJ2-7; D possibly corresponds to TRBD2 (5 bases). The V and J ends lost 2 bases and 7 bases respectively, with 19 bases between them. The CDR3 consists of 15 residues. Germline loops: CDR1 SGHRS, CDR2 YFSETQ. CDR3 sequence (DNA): TGCGCCAGCAGCTTTCAAGGACCCCGCGGAGGTGAGCAGTACTTC. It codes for CASSFQGPRGGEQYF. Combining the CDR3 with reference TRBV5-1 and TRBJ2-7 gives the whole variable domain KAGVTQTPRYLIKTRGQQVTLSCSPISGHRSVSWYQQTPGQGLQFLFEYFSETQRNKGNFPGRFSGRQFSNSRSEMNVSTLELGDSALYLCASSFQGPRGGEQYFGPGTRLTVT.

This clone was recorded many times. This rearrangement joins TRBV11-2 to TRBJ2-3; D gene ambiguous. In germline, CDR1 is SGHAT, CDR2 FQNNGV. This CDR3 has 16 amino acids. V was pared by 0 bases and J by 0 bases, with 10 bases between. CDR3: CASSLDAALSTDTQYF. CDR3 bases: TGTGCCAGCAGCTTAGACGCCGCGTTAAGCACAGATACGCAGTATTTT.

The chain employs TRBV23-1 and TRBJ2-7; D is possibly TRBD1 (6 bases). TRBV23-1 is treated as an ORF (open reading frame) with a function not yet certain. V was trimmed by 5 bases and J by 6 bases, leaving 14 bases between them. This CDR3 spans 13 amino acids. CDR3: CASSSTGCREQYF. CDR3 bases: TGCGCCAGCAGTTCTACAGGGTGCCGCGAGCAGTACTTC.

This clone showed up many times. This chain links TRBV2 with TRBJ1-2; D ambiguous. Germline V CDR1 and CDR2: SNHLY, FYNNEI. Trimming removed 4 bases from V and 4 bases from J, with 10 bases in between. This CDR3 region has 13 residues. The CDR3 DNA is TGTGCCAGCAGTGCGGAACAGACCTATGGCTACACCTTC. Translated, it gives CASSAEQTYGYTF.

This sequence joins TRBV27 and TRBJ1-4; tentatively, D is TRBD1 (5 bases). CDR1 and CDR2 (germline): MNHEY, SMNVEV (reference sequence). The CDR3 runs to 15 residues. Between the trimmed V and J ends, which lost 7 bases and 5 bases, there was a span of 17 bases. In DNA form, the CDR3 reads TGTGCCAGCAAAAAGGGGCGACAGCAAAATGAAAAACTGTTTTTT. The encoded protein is CASKKGRQQNEKLFF.

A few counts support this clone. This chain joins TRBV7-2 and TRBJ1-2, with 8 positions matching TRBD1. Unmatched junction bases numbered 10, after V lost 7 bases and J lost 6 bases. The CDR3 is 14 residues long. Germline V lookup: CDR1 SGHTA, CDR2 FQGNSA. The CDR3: CASTELRTGHGYTF. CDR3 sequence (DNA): TGTGCCAGCACCGAACTAAGGACAGGGCATGGCTACACCTTC.

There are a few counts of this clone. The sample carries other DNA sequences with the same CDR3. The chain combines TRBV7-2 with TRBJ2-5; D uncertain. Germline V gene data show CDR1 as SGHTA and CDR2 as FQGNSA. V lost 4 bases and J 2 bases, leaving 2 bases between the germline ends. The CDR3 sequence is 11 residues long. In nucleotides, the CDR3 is TGTGCCAGCAGCTCGCAAGAGACCCAGTACTTC. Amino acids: CASSSQETQYF.

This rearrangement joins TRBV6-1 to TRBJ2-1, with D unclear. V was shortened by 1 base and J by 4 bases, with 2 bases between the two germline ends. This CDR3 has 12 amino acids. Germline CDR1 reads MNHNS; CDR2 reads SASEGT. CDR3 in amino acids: CASSEGYNEQFF. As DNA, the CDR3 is TGTGCCAGCAGTGAAGGTTACAATGAGCAGTTCTTC.

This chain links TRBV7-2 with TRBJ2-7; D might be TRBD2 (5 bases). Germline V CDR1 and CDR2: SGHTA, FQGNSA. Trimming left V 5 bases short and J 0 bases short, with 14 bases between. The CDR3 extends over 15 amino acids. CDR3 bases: TGTGCCAGCAGCCCCGCCAGGAGGAGCTCCTACGAGCAGTACTTC. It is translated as CASSPARRSSYEQYF.

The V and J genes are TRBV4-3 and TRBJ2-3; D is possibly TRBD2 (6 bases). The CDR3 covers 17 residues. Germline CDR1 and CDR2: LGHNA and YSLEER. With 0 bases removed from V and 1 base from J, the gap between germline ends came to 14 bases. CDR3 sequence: CASSQDLLRGGTDTQYF. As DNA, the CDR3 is TGCGCCAGCAGCCAAGATCTATTGCGGGGAGGCACAGATACGCAGTATTTT.

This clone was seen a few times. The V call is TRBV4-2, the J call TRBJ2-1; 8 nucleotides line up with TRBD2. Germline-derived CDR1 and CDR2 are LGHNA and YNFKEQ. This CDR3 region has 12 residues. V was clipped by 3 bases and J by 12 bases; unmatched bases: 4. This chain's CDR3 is CASSHSREGQFF. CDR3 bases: TGTGCCAGCAGCCATTCCCGGGAGGGGCAGTTCTTC.